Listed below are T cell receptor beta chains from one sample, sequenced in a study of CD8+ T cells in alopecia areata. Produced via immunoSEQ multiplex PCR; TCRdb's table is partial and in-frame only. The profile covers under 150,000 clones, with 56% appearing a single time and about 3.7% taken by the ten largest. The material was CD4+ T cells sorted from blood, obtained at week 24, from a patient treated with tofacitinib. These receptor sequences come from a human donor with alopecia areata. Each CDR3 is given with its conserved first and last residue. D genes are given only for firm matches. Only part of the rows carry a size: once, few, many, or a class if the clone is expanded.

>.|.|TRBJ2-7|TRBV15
TGTGCCACCAGCAGAGATAAGAACAGGCCGGTATACGAGCAGTACTTC
CATSRDKNRPVYEQYF
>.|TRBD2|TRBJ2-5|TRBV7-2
TGTGCCAGCAGCCTGGGACTAGCGGAGGAGACCCAGTACTTC
CASSLGLAEETQYF
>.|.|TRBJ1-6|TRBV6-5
TGTGCCAGCAGTATTTACAGGGTAAATTCACCCCTCCACTTT
CASSIYRVNSPLHF
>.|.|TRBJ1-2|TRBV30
TGTGCCTGGAGCGTTAGTCGTGGCTACACCTTC
CAWSVSRGYTF
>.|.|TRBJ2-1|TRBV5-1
TGCGCCAGCACCCTTGTTCGGGCAGACTTCAATGAGCAGTTCTTC
CASTLVRADFNEQFF
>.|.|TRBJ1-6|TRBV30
TGTGCCTGGAGTCCGGACAGCCTAAATTCACCCCTCCACTTT
CAWSPDSLNSPLHF
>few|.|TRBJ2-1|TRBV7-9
TGTGCCAGCAGCTCAGATAGGCTGAGCTACAATGAGCAGTTCTTC
CASSSDRLSYNEQFF
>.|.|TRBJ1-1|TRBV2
TGTGCCAGCAGGAGACAGGTTGACACTGAAGCTTTCTTT
CASRRQVDTEAFF
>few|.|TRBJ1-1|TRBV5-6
TGTGCCAGCAGCTTGGTTAGGGGGTGGAGTTCGGACACTGAAGCTTTCTTT
CASSLVRGWSSDTEAFF
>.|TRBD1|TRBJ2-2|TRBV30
TGTGCCTGGAGTACCAGGGGGTCTAAATTGGAGCTGTTTTTT
CAWSTRGSKLELFF
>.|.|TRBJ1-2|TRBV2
TGTGCCAGCAGTGAAAGGGTCAGGACAGTTGCTAACTATGGCTACACCTTC
CASSERVRTVANYGYTF
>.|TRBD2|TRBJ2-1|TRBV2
TGTGCCGGAAGGGGACTAGCGGAGAATGATTACAATGAGCAGCTCTTC
CAGRGLAENDYNEQLF
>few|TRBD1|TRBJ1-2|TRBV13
TGTGCCAGCATCCTACTGACAGGGTCAAGGGGCTACACCTTC
CASILLTGSRGYTF
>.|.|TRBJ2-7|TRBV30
TGTGCCTGGAGGCGGGACAGAGCCTCCTACGAGCAGTACTTC
CAWRRDRASYEQYF
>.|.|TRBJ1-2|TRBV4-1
TGCGCCAGCAGCCAACCAGGGTATAACTATGGCTACACCTTC
CASSQPGYNYGYTF
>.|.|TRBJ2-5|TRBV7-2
TGTGCCAGCAGCTTAGATAGCGAAAGGACCCAGTACTTC
CASSLDSERTQYF